Included here is one T cell receptor beta chain sequence, with context. Its antigen is undetermined. This table comes from immunoSEQ multiplex PCR, and its TCRdb copy is limited to in-frame clones, with some not included. The repertoire holds 130,000 to 150,000 clones, with 93% as singletons. The data were taken from a study of T cell responses to AZD1222 COVID-19 vaccine. Study-wide results and limits: Repertoires were obtained only post-peak T cell response.

This receptor was obtained from an adult who had recovered from COVID-19. The material sequenced was peripheral blood, taken after recovery from COVID-19.

The CDR3 nucleotides read TGTGCCTGGTCGAAGGGGGGATACGAGCAGTACTTC. Its protein is CAWSKGGYEQYF. V is TRBV30 and J is TRBJ2-7; D assignment may be TRBD1 or TRBD2 (6 bases each). Germline lookup yields CDR1 GTSNPN and CDR2 SVGIG (reference sequence). V lost 5 bases, J lost 4 bases, and 12 bases lay in between. CDR3 size: 12 residues.